This T cell receptor beta chain came from a study of blood T cell repertoires in COVID-19. Overall study context: The cDNA or gDNA used as material had been derived from T cells, B-cell-depleted T cells, or PBMCs.

Produced via immunoSEQ multiplex PCR; TCRdb's table is partial and in-frame only. This table has some 97,000 clones, around 90% appearing once. Germline V gene lookup returns CDR1 MNHEY and CDR2 SVGAGI. The CDR3 totals 14 residues. V was pared by 5 bases and J by 1 base, with 11 bases between. Sample: peripheral blood. V usage is TRBV6-5 and J usage is TRBJ1-1; tentatively, D is TRBD1 (6 bases). The sequence was collected from a woman aged 60-75 years with acute or convalescent COVID-19. CDR3: CASSHREGNTEAFF. The CDR3 DNA reads as TGTGCCAGCAGTCACAGGGAAGGGAACACTGAAGCTTTCTTT.